Below are 19 T cell receptor beta chains sequenced from a single sample in a study of tumor-infiltrating lymphocytes in primary liver carcinoma. TCR beta cDNA was prepared out of roughly 500 ng total RNA by means of a constant-region primer. Libraries covering TCR beta were generated through three nested multiplex PCR rounds (using a slightly modified ARM-PCR). In the first two PCR rounds, TRBV1-TRBV30 forward primers were paired with a C-beta reverse primer, and each round lasted about 9 cycles. TCRdb itself ran the multiplex PCR reads through MiXCR, one entry per CDR3 protein. The table records tens of thousands of distinct CDR3 sequences, roughly two thirds of them present only once. Co-extraction yielded RNA and DNA from 20-30 mg of unsorted bulk tissue. Sample: liver tumor tissue from sampling region 4. The subset here: tumor region T4, right-lateral pole. Receptor source: a man in his forties or fifties with primary liver carcinoma and hepatitis B virus infection.

The V call is TRBV6-2 or TRBV6-3, the J call TRBJ2-3, with D maybe TRBD2 (6 bases). Looked up from germline, CDR1 is MNHEY and CDR2 is SVGEGT. The CDR3 loop spans 12 amino acids. The CDR3 protein is CTSSTIGSNQYF. The CDR3, as DNA: TGTACTAGCAGTACCATCGGGAGTAACCAGTATTTT.

The rearrangement links TRBV20-1 to TRBJ2-3; TRBD2 matches 10 bases. CDR1 and CDR2 from the germline V gene are DFQATT and SNEGSKA (reference sequence). This CDR3 is 16 amino acids long. V trimming: 4 bases; J trimming: 5 bases; junction bases outside the gene matches: 12. The CDR3 protein is CSAKEQAGGRIDTQYF. For the CDR3, the DNA is TGCAGTGCTAAAGAGCAAGCGGGAGGGCGGATAGATACGCAGTATTTT.

There are a few counts of this clonotype. A much larger clone differs by one base, so this may be a read error. The chain links TRBV5-4 to TRBJ2-5, with TRBD1 matching 8 bases. The CDR3 extends over 16 amino acids. From germline, CDR1 is SGHNT and CDR2 YYREEE (reference sequence). CDR3 protein: CASSLAQGAGREAQYF. The CDR3, as DNA: TGTGCCAGCAGCTTGGCCCAGGGGGCTGGGCGAGAGGCCCAGTACTTC.

By sample fraction, this clonotype is medium-sized. The genes are TRBV11-2 and TRBJ1-1; D is undetermined. Deletions cut 5 bases from V and 1 base from J, with 11 bases between. The CDR3 sequence is 14 residues long. CDR1 and CDR2 (germline): SGHAT, FQNNGV. In DNA form, the CDR3 reads TGTGCCAGCAGCCCCCCGGGCGCGAACACTGAAGCTTTCTTT. It codes for CASSPPGANTEAFF.

A remark on this clonotype: As the CDR3 is not closed by the conserved phenylalanine or tryptophan, this likely results from a read error. The limits of the CDR3 on the DNA are not certain, so only TCRdb's listed CDR3 is given. The chain has TRBV11-2 and TRBJ1-6; the D call of TRBD1 is as the table states it, not checked on the DNA. Per germline, CDR1 SGHAT and CDR2 FQNNGV. The CDR3 length is 16 residues, termini included. The CDR3 loop reads CASSPRAGLLNSSLHL.

This clonotype has ten or more counts. The rearrangement uses TRBV28 and TRBJ2-1; D is unclear. Trimming removed 5 bases from V and 6 bases from J, with 2 bases in between. The CDR3 is 10 residues long. Germline V gene data show CDR1 as MDHEN and CDR2 as SYDVKM. CDR3 residues: CASSSNEQFF. In DNA form, the CDR3 reads TGTGCCAGCAGTAGCAATGAGCAGTTCTTC.

The sample holds one count of this clonotype. The conserved closing phenylalanine or tryptophan is absent in this CDR3, likely reflecting a read error. The chain has TRBV12-3 or TRBV12-4 and TRBJ2-7; possibly TRBD1 for D (6 bases). The CDR3 sequence is 13 residues long. Trimming shortened V by 7 bases and J by 7 bases, and 17 bases separated the two germline ends. CDR3 nucleotide sequence: TGTGCCAGCACCCGACAGGAATACTATGAGCAGTACTCC. Amino acid sequence: CASTRQEYYEQYS.

This clonotype is medium-sized (0.01 to 0.1%) by share. The chain recombines TRBV11-2 with TRBJ2-5; TRBD1 is a possible D gene (6 bases). V lost 1 base to trimming and J lost 4 bases, with 13 bases between them. Germline CDR1 SGHAT, CDR2 FQNNGV. The CDR3 covers 15 residues. The CDR3 DNA sequence: TGTGCCAGCAGCTTAGGGGGTACAGGGTTAGAGACCCAGTACTTC. Protein: CASSLGGTGLETQYF. Combining the CDR3 with reference TRBV11-2 and TRBJ2-5 gives the whole variable domain EAGVAQSPRYKIIEKRQSVAFWCNPISGHATLYWYQQILGQGPKLLIQFQNNGVVDDSQLPKDRFSAERLKGVDSTLKIQPAKLEDSAVYLCASSLGGTGLETQYFGPGTRLLVL.

Comment on this clonotype: An end of the junction differs from the germline gene, which may be a read error. V gene TRBV6-1 combines with J gene TRBJ1-5; TRBD1 is a possible D gene (5 bases). CDR1 and CDR2 (germline): MNHNS, SASEGT. This CDR3 has 18 amino acids. The CDR3 region is CASSSAPGAGSTNQPQYF. CDR3 in DNA: TGTGCCAGCAGTTCTGCGCCCGGGGCAGGGTCTACAAATCAGCCCCAGTATTTC.

There are many counts of this clonotype. This chain connects TRBV6-2 or TRBV6-3 to TRBJ1-3; D call uncertain. The CDR3 spans 13 residues. V was pared by 2 bases and J by 0 bases, with 2 bases between. Germline CDR1 MNHEY, CDR2 SVGEGT. CDR3 bases: TGTGCCAGCAGTTACGACTCTGGAAACACCATATATTTT. Translating it yields CASSYDSGNTIYF.

Turning to this clonotype: One end of the junction does not line up with germline, which may come from a read error. This rearrangement joins TRBV4-1 to TRBJ2-1, with D possibly TRBD1 on 6 matching bases. The CDR3 totals 14 residues. CDR1 is MGHRA and CDR2 is YSYEKL in the germline V gene. The CDR3 DNA reads TGCGCCAGCAGCCAGGCGAGGGGGTACAATGAGCAGCTCTTC. Its translation: CASSQARGYNEQLF.

About this clonotype itself: The germline gene is not matched at one end of the junction; a read error may be the cause. The chain recombines TRBV19 with TRBJ2-1; D is perhaps TRBD2 (6 bases). The CDR3 runs to 14 residues. Germline CDR1 and CDR2: LNHDA and SQIVND (reference sequence). The CDR3 DNA reads TGTGCCAGTAGTACAGGGAGGTCCTACATTGAGCAGTTCTTC. Protein product: CASSTGRSYIEQFF.

A word on this clonotype: Since no conserved phenylalanine or tryptophan closes the CDR3, a read error is the likely cause. The chain joins TRBV6-5 to TRBJ2-6, with 8 bases matching TRBD1. This CDR3 comprises 18 residues. Germline V CDR1 and CDR2: MNHEY, SVGAGI. The CDR3 is CASSLWTGMKTGANVLTL. In nucleotides, the CDR3 is TGTGCCAGCAGTCTTTGGACAGGGATGAAAACTGGGGCCAATGTCCTGACTCTC.

On this clonotype: In this CDR3 the conserved last residue, phenylalanine or tryptophan, is missing, so a read error is likely. The rearrangement links TRBV4-2 to TRBJ2-5; D might be TRBD2 (6 bases). CDR1 and CDR2 (germline): LGHNA, YNFKEQ. The CDR3 has 11 amino acids. The CDR3 coding sequence is TGTGTCAGCAGCCGGGGGGAGACCCAGTACCTC. It is translated as CVSSRGETQYL.

This clonotype was recorded a few times. This may stem from a read error, because a much larger clone lies one nucleotide away. CDR3 coding DNA: TGTGCCAGCGGCTTGGCGGGACAGGGGTACGAGCAGTACTTC. It encodes CASGLAGQGYEQYF. V is TRBV5-4 and J is TRBJ2-7, with 10 positions matching TRBD1. This CDR3 contains 14 residues. Germline CDR1 reads SGHNT; CDR2 reads YYREEE (reference sequence).

The rearrangement uses TRBV7-8 and TRBJ2-3; D not certain. From germline, CDR1 is SGHVS and CDR2 FQNEAQ. This CDR3 has 15 residues. Trimming left V 6 bases short and J 14 bases short, with 27 bases between. Written as DNA, the CDR3 is TGTGCCAGCAGTTTAAGAGGCATTGACACAGATATGCGGTATTTT. This translates into CASSLRGIDTDMRYF.

The V call is TRBV4-1, the J call TRBJ1-2, with D unclear. Trimming removed 5 bases at V and 8 bases at J, with 15 bases between. Germline V lookup: CDR1 MGHRA, CDR2 YSYEKL. This CDR3 has 13 amino acids. In nucleotides, the CDR3 is TGCGCCAGCAGCGAGTCAGCTAACTTCGGCTACACCTTC. The encoded protein is CASSESANFGYTF.

This chain uses TRBV11-2 with TRBJ2-1; D gene uncertain. The V and J ends lost 6 bases and 7 bases respectively, with 16 bases between them. Germline V gene lookup returns CDR1 SGHAT and CDR2 FQNNGV. The CDR3 is made up of 14 amino acids. For the CDR3, the DNA is TGTGCCAGCAGTTCGGCGAGCCCCGGGAATGAGCAGTTCTTC. Its protein product is CASSSASPGNEQFF.

This clonotype occurred many times. This chain joins TRBV6-6 and TRBJ2-3, with 9 bases identical to TRBD2. Germline V CDR1 and CDR2: MNHNY, SVGAGI (reference sequence). The CDR3 consists of 15 residues. With 5 bases clipped from V and 5 bases from J, the junction kept 8 bases outside the gene matches. In nucleotides, the CDR3 is TGTGCCAGCAGTCTCCCTAGCGGGATTCGAGATACGCAGTATTTT. Encoded protein: CASSLPSGIRDTQYF.